The clone carrying this TCR beta chain was counted a few times. This sample is part of a study of blood T cell repertoires in COVID-19. About the study: Researchers got acute and convalescent COVID-19 samples from the United States, Italy and Spain.

TCRdb's table, derived via immunoSEQ multiplex PCR, lists solely in-frame clones and lacks some. This sample has about 200,000 clones, with approximately 85% found just once. The sample consisted of peripheral blood. The receptor was isolated from a woman over 75 with acute or convalescent COVID-19.

The CDR3 DNA follows: TGTGCCAGCAGTGCGTTGTACCAAGAGACCCAGTACTTC. This encodes CASSALYQETQYF. V and J are TRBV2 and TRBJ2-5, with unresolved D. The CDR3 totals 13 residues. Germline loops: CDR1 SNHLY, CDR2 FYNNEI. The ends were cut back, 4 bases at V and 0 bases at J, with 6 bases in the middle.